The clone carrying this TCR beta chain was found once. The method was immunoSEQ multiplex PCR; TCRdb's version includes in-frame clones alone and lacks a portion of them. The table includes over 80,000 clones, about 90% detected once. The data were obtained in a study of identifying expanded T cells in peripheral blood. Germline CDR1 reads SNHLY; CDR2 reads FYNNEI. The CDR3 has 14 amino acids. Between the trimmed V and J ends, which lost 6 bases and 5 bases, there was a span of 13 bases. No infections or other immune events were documented during collection. The chain combines TRBV2 with TRBJ2-2; D is possibly TRBD1 or TRBD2 (5 bases each). This receptor was identified in a person between 18 and 75 years old in good health. Sample: blood. In DNA, the CDR3 is TGTGCCAGCAGGGGGACGGGTGCGACCGGGGAGCTGTTTTTT. It is translated as CASRGTGATGELFF.